The 8 T cell receptor beta chains listed next were all sequenced from one sample in a study of neurological immune-mediated disorders. TCRdb reanalysed the 5' RACE reads using MiXCR and keeps one entry per CDR3 protein. The table records about 55,000 distinct CDR3 sequences, roughly 3.5% of them present only once. The sequenced sample consisted of PBMCs. The source of these receptors is a man in his thirties or forties with multiple sclerosis.

This clonotype has at least ten counts. The chain carries TRBV11-2 and TRBJ2-5; 7 bases map to TRBD2. Germline lookup yields CDR1 SGHAT and CDR2 FQNNGV. This CDR3 region has 17 residues. J lost 5 bases, V lost 0 bases, and 12 bases had no gene match. CDR3 sequence reads: CASSLDPGGGVKETQYF. CDR3 DNA: TGTGCCAGCAGCTTAGATCCCGGGGGAGGGGTTAAGGAGACCCAGTACTTC.

Remarks on this clonotype: This sequence may be a read error, since a much larger clone differs from it by one base. V and J are TRBV11-2 and TRBJ2-5, with TRBD2 matching over 12 bases. Unmatched junction bases numbered 12, after V lost 3 bases and J lost 4 bases. This CDR3 spans 18 amino acids. Germline V gene data show CDR1 as SGHAT and CDR2 as FQNNGV. CDR3 amino acids: CASSLGTSGHLGGETQYF. CDR3 nucleotides: TGTGCCAGCAGCTTGGGGACTAGCGGGCACTTGGGGGGAGAGACCCAGTACTTC.

The V gene is TRBV6-6, the J gene TRBJ1-1; D gene ambiguous. The CDR3 is 13 residues long. The V gene lost 4 bases and the J gene lost 0 bases, with 6 bases spanning the gap. Germline V lookup: CDR1 MNHNY, CDR2 SVGAGI (reference sequence). The CDR3 spells CASSSGLNTEAFF. CDR3 bases: TGTGCCAGCAGTTCAGGACTGAACACTGAAGCTTTCTTT.

This clonotype was detected many times. The J gene is TRBJ1-2, the V gene TRBV5-1, with no clear D. The V gene's germline CDR1 is SGHRS and CDR2 YFSETQ. This CDR3 comprises 13 residues. Trimming took off 5 bases at V and 2 bases at J, with 10 bases between the two ends. The CDR3 DNA reads as TGCGCCAGCAGGGGAGCGACCAACTATGGCTACACCTTC. It specifies CASRGATNYGYTF.

This clonotype was detected ten times or more. The V and J genes are TRBV20-1 and TRBJ2-7, with TRBD2 matching over 7 bases. V lost 5 bases to trimming and J lost 3 bases; unmatched junction nucleotides: 13. Germline values: CDR1 DFQATT, CDR2 SNEGSKA (reference sequence). The CDR3 spans 15 residues. The CDR3 sequence: CSASPPHGRRYEQYF. In nucleotides, the CDR3 is TGCAGTGCTTCTCCCCCCCACGGGAGGCGCTACGAGCAGTACTTC.

About this clonotype itself: With a much larger clone just one base away, this may be a read error. The chain uses TRBV9 and TRBJ2-3; no clear D. V was clipped by 1 base and J by 4 bases, with 10 bases between them. The CDR3 length is 14 residues. CDR1 and CDR2 from the germline V gene are SGDLS and YYNGEE. The CDR3 protein is CASSVLEYADTQYF. The CDR3 nucleotides are TGTGCCAGCAGCGTACTCGAATACGCAGATACGCAGTATTTT.

This clonotype was seen many times. This CDR3 reads CASGNTEAFF. As DNA, the CDR3 is TGTGCCAGCGGTAACACTGAAGCTTTCTTT. This chain joins TRBV25-1 and TRBJ1-1, with unresolved D. Trimming cost V 8 bases and J 2 bases, with 3 bases left between them. CDR3 length: 10 residues. Germline V gene sequence: CDR1 MGHDK, CDR2 SYGVNS.

This clonotype has a count of ten or more. The gene calls are TRBV28 and TRBJ2-3; possibly TRBD1 for D (6 bases). This CDR3 has 13 amino acids. The ends were cut back, 2 bases at V and 3 bases at J, with 6 bases in the middle. The germline V gene has CDR1 MDHEN and CDR2 SYDVKM. In nucleotides, the CDR3 is TGTGCCAGCAGTTTAGGGACAACAGATACGCAGTATTTT. This codes for CASSLGTTDTQYF.